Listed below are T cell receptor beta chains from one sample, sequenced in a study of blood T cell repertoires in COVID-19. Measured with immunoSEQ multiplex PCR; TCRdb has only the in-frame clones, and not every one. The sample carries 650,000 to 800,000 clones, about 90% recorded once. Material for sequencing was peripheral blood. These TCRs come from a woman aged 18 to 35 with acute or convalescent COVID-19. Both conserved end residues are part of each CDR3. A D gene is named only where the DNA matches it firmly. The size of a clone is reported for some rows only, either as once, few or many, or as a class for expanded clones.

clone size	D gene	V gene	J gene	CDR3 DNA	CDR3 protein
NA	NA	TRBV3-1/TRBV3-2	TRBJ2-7	TGTGCCAGCAGCCAATTGGGCAGCACCTACGAGCAGTACTTC	CASSQLGSTYEQYF
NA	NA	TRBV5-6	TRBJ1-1	TGTGCCAGCAGCTTGCGGGGGGCGTACACTGAAGCTTTCTTT	CASSLRGAYTEAFF
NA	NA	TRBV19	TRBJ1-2	TGTGCCAGTAGTAAAATTCCCGGGACTGCCTATGGCTACACCTTC	CASSKIPGTAYGYTF
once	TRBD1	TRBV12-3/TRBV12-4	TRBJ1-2	TGTGCCAGCAGTCCAGGGGGGCGGCGAGGCTACACCTTC	CASSPGGRRGYTF
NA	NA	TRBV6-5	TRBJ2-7	TGTGCCAGCAGTAGCCGGGACACCTTTTACGAGCAGTACTTC	CASSSRDTFYEQYF
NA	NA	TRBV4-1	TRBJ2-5	TGCGCCAGCAGCCAGAACTACATCCAAGAGACCCAGTACTTC	CASSQNYIQETQYF
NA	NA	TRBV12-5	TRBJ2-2	TGTGCTAGTGGTTTGGTACTGGGTCCGGCGGAGCAGCTGTTTTTT	CASGLVLGPAEQLFF
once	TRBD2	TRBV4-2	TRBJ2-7	TGTGCCAGCAGCCAAGAAGGCAGCGGGGGTAGCTACGAGCAGTACTTC	CASSQEGSGGSYEQYF
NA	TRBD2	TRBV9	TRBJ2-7	TGTGCCAGCAGCGAAACTAGCGGGGGGGTGTACGAGCAGTACTTC	CASSETSGGVYEQYF
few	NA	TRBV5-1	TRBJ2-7	TGCGCCAGCAGTCGTACAGGGAGCTCCTACGAGCAGTACTTC	CASSRTGSSYEQYF
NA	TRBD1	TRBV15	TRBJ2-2	TGTGCCACCTCGGACAGGGGGGGTTCCGGGGAGCTGTTTTTT	CATSDRGGSGELFF
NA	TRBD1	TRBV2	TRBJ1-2	TGTGCCAGCTTTCTTGTGACAGGGGGCATCTATGGCTACACCTTC	CASFLVTGGIYGYTF
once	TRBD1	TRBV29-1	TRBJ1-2	TGCAGCACCTCGGCGGCAGGGGGGTTTGGCTATGGCTACACCTTC	CSTSAAGGFGYGYTF
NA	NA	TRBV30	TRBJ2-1	TGTGCCTGGAGTGTATTGTACTCCTACAATGAGCAGTTCTTC	CAWSVLYSYNEQFF
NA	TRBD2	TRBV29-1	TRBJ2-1	TGCAGCGTTGAAGGGACTAGCGGGGTAAACAATGAGCAGTTCTTC	CSVEGTSGVNNEQFF
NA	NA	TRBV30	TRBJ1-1	TGTGCCTGGAGGATCCTGGACACGTATGGAGCTTTCTTT	CAWRILDTYGAFF
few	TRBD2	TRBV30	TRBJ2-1	TGTGCCTGGAGTGGAGCGGGGTTCTACAATGAGCAGTTCTTC	CAWSGAGFYNEQFF
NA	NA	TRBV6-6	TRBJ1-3	TGTGCCAGCGGCAGGGGTTCGTTCGCGGACACCATATATTTT	CASGRGSFADTIYF
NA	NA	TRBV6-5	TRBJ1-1	TGTGCCAGCACCAAGACAGGAAGCACTGAAGCTTTCTTT	CASTKTGSTEAFF
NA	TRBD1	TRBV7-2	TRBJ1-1	TGTGCCAGCAGCGTCTCGGGACAGGGAGATTGGGCGACTGAAGCTTTCTTT	CASSVSGQGDWATEAFF
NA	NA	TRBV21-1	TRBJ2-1	TGTGCCAGCAGCAAATCCGACAGGGGGCGTCCGGATGAGCAGTTCTTC	CASSKSDRGRPDEQFF
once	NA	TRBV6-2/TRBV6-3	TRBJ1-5	TGTGCCAGCAGTTGGGCGAGGGGGGGATCGGGGCAGCCCCAGCATTTT	CASSWARGGSGQPQHF
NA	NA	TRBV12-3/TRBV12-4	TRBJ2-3	TGTGCCAGCAGTGAAAGGGACAATGAGGCGCAGTATTTT	CASSERDNEAQYF
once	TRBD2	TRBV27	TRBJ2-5	TGTGCCAGCAGTTCCCGGGATCAGCGGGGGACCCAGTACTTC	CASSSRDQRGTQYF
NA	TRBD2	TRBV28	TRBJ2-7	TGTGCCAGCAGTCACCCGACGGGGGGCTACGAGCAGTACTTC	CASSHPTGGYEQYF
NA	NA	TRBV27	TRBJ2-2	TGTGCCAGCAGTTTAGTTCTGGGCCCCGGGGAGCTGTTTTTT	CASSLVLGPGELFF
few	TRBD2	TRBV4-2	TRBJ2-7	TGTGCCAGCAGCCAAAGTGCTAGCGGGGTTGACGAGCAGTACTTC	CASSQSASGVDEQYF
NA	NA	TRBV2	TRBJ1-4	TGTGCCAGCAGGGACCGGGGGTTGAAACTGTTTTTT	CASRDRGLKLFF
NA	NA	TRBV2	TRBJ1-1	TGTGCCAGCAGTCCCGGGTTGAACACTGAAGCTTTCTTT	CASSPGLNTEAFF
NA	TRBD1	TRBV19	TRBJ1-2	TGTGCCAGTACTCCAGGACAGGGGTTCCTCTATGGCTACACCTTC	CASTPGQGFLYGYTF
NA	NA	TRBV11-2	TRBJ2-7	TGTGCCAGCAGCTTAGAACAGGGCAGCGACGAGCAGTACTTC	CASSLEQGSDEQYF
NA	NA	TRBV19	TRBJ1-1	TGTGCCAGTAGTATATCTGGTTGGGAGGTGAACACTGAAGCTTTCTTT	CASSISGWEVNTEAFF
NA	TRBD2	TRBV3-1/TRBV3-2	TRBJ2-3	TGTGCCAGCAGCCAGCTAAGCGGGGGGGCCGATACGCAGTATTTT	CASSQLSGGADTQYF
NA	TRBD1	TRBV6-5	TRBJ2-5	TGTGCCGCAAGGGGGCCCTCCGCAGCAGTGCTGTACTTC	CAARGPSAAVLYF
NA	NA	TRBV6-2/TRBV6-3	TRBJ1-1	TGTGCCAGCAGTCAGGGGAGGGGAGCTTTCTTT	CASSQGRGAFF
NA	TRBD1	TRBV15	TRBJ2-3	TGTGCCACCAGCAGACCCCCGGACAGGGGTAATACAGATACGCAGTATTTT	CATSRPPDRGNTDTQYF
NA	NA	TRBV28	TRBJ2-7	TGTGCCAGCACTCGAGGAGGGTACGAGCAGTACTTC	CASTRGGYEQYF
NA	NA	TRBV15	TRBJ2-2	TGTGCCACCAGCAGAGTGCAGGCCGGGGAGCTGTTTTTT	CATSRVQAGELFF
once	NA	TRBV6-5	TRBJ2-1	TGTGCCAGCAGTTCCTACCGGGACAATGAGCAGTTCTTC	CASSSYRDNEQFF
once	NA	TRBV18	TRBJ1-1	TGTGCCAGCTCAGTTACAGGGAGTCGGGAAGCTTTCTTT	CASSVTGSREAFF
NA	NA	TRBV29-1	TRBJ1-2	TGCAGCACGGAATCTCTTGACAGCTATGGCTACACCTTC	CSTESLDSYGYTF
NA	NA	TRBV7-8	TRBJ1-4	TGTGCCAGCAGCTTACCAGGGGCAATTTCAACTAATGAAAAACTGTTTTTT	CASSLPGAISTNEKLFF
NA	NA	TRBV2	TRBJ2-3	TGTGCCACCCTAGATGGAGATACGCAGTATTTT	CATLDGDTQYF
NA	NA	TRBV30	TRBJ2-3	TGTGCCTGGAGTGCACTAGAGCCCCAAGATACGCAGTATTTT	CAWSALEPQDTQYF
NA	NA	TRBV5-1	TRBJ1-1	TGCGCCAGCAGCCGCAACGGGGCTGAAGCTTTCTTT	CASSRNGAEAFF
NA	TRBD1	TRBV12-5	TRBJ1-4	TGTGCTAGTGGTTTGCCAGGACAGGCCGATGAAAAACTGTTTTTT	CASGLPGQADEKLFF
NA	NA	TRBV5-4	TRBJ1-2	TGTGCCAGCAGCTTGTTAGGGAGGGCCTATGGCTACACCTTC	CASSLLGRAYGYTF
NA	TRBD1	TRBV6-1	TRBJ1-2	TGTGCCAGCAGTGACCCCGGGGGGACAGGCGTAGGGAGATATGGCTACACCTTC	CASSDPGGTGVGRYGYTF
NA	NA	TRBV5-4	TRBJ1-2	TGTGCCAGCAGTCCTGTGGACAGTTTGTTTCGTGGCTACACCTTC	CASSPVDSLFRGYTF
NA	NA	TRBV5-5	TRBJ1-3	TGTGCCAGCAGCGCGGACGGGAGCTCTGGAAACACCATATATTTT	CASSADGSSGNTIYF
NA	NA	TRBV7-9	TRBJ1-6	TGTGCCAGCAGCTTAGATCTTTCACCCCTCCACTTT	CASSLDLSPLHF
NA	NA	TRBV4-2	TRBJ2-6	TGTGCCAGCAGCCCCGAGGGGGGGTCTGGGGCCAACGTCCTGACTTTC	CASSPEGGSGANVLTF
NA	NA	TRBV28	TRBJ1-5	TGTGCCAGCAGCCCCGGGGGGATAAGCAATCAGCCCCAGCATTTT	CASSPGGISNQPQHF
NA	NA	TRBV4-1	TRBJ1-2	TGCGCCAGCAGCCAACCTGTTACAGTTAGTGGCTACACCTTC	CASSQPVTVSGYTF
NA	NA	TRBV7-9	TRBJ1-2	TGTGCCAGCAGGAAAGATACGGGAGATGGAGGCTACACCTTC	CASRKDTGDGGYTF
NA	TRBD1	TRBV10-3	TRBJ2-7	TGTGCCATCAGTGAACGAGACAGGGGACGGCACGAGCAGTACTTC	CAISERDRGRHEQYF
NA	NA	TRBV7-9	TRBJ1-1	TGTGCCAGCAAAAGGGGCTCCGGGAACACTGAAGCTTTCTTT	CASKRGSGNTEAFF